This T cell receptor (beta chain) was obtained from a study of early T cells in non-severe SARS-CoV-2 infection. At the level of the study: Chains were unpaired, as sequencing was done on bulk RNA from unsorted whole blood. Findings and limits, study-wide: VDJdb matches were skewed toward anti-spike CD8 T cell responses.

In this sample, this clonotype turned up many times. The target antigen is unknown. Molecules of cDNA were individually given unique molecular identifiers that were attached to them. From the 5' RACE reads, TCRdb called clonotypes with MiXCR, one entry per CDR3 protein. This sample has over 15,000 distinct CDR3 sequences, with around 5.6% found just once. The V end was cut by 6 bases, the J end by 4 bases, with 12 bases between. There are 13 residues in the CDR3. Looked up from germline, CDR1 is SGHTA and CDR2 is FQGNSA. This sequence originates from an adult who was a healthcare worker with PCR-confirmed SARS-CoV-2 infection or an uninfected control (not recorded which). The sequences come from whole blood, collected at baseline. This rearrangement joins TRBV7-2 to TRBJ1-1; the D is unclear. The CDR3 DNA follows: TGTGCCAGCAGACAGACGGATTCCACTGAAGCTTTCTTT. Translating gives CASRQTDSTEAFF.